This entry describes one T cell receptor (beta chain). The data were taken from a study of early T cells in non-severe SARS-CoV-2 infection. The CDR3 is 12 amino acids. The V end was cut by 5 bases, the J end by 8 bases, with 10 bases between. Molecules of cDNA were individually given unique molecular identifiers that were attached to them. TCRdb re-analysed the 5' RACE reads in MiXCR, keeping a single row per CDR3 protein. The table shows 100,000 or so distinct CDR3 sequences, with 13% occurring only once. Sequenced: whole blood. The source is an adult who was a healthcare worker with PCR-confirmed SARS-CoV-2 infection or an uninfected control (not recorded which). The gene calls are TRBV12-3 or TRBV12-4 and TRBJ1-3; D is possibly TRBD1 (5 bases). DNA for the CDR3: TGTGCCAGCAGTCCTGACAGACACACCATATATTTT. The encoded protein is CASSPDRHTIYF.